Listed below are T cell receptor beta chains from one sample, sequenced in a study of shared clonotypes between healthy human individuals. TCRdb's copy holds only in-frame clones and misses some; the assay was immunoSEQ multiplex PCR. The sample holds some 1,600,000 clones, approximately 98% seen once. The sample consisted of naive CD4+ T cells sorted from blood. The receptors shown here come from a man in his thirties or forties in good health. CDR3s include the opening cysteine and the closing phenylalanine or tryptophan.

CDR3 length	J gene	V gene	CDR3 protein
13	TRBJ2-7	TRBV9	CASGGASGYEQYF
15	TRBJ2-5	TRBV5-5	CASSLVQGQLETQYF
13	TRBJ2-1	TRBV7-2	CASRGTGAAEQFF
17	TRBJ1-4	TRBV14	CASSQNWRRGFNEKLFF
14	TRBJ2-3	TRBV29-1	CSVEDHGSTDTQYF
14	TRBJ2-7	TRBV28	CASSLDRVSYEQYF
15	TRBJ1-1	TRBV9	CASSGPTGTKTEAFF
13	TRBJ2-1	TRBV6-1	CASSSGAYNEQFF
14	TRBJ2-5	TRBV29-1	CSVGAGPKHETQYF
14	TRBJ2-1	TRBV18	CASSGALGYNEQFF
17	TRBJ1-4	TRBV7-8	CASSFPREKATNEKLFF
15	TRBJ2-3	TRBV4-3	CASSQDGGQADTQYF
20	TRBJ2-2	TRBV19	CASSTPRERELMVNTGELFF
17	TRBJ2-3	TRBV18	CASSQRTSGSPTDTQYF
16	TRBJ2-2	TRBV5-4	CASSTSLTRNTGELFF
18	TRBJ2-6	TRBV11-1	CASSLEPHRASGANVLTF
14	TRBJ1-2	TRBV6-6	CASDRQGAHYGYTF
15	TRBJ1-2	TRBV28	CASSPRDRESYGYTF
15	TRBJ2-1	TRBV7-2	CASSAAGTAFNEQFF
14	TRBJ2-3	TRBV7-3	CASSRTGRADTQYF
14	TRBJ2-7	TRBV28	CASSSPGSTYEQYF
16	TRBJ2-7	TRBV6-4	CASNIARTSGTYEQYF
18	TRBJ2-1	TRBV18	CASSPGVALRGGNNEQFF
12	TRBJ1-1	TRBV7-9	CASNLGGGIAFF
16	TRBJ2-2	TRBV5-1	CASSPGLAGATGELFF
12	TRBJ2-5	TRBV29-1	CSGLAGGETQYF
14	TRBJ1-5	TRBV18	CASSPTSSNQPQHF
14	TRBJ2-1	TRBV19	CASQGLANYNEQFF
17	TRBJ1-5	TRBV19	CASSSSRTGDSNQPQHF
15	TRBJ1-3	TRBV18	CASSPGDRGGNTIYF
13	TRBJ2-3	TRBV19	CASSIDITDTQYF
12	TRBJ1-3	TRBV7-9	CASSKGADTIYF
16	TRBJ2-1	TRBV7-9	CASSRPAGLVNREQFF
14	TRBJ2-1	TRBV5-4	CASRSASSNNEQFF
16	TRBJ1-2	TRBV28	CASSVSQGPRNYGYTF
13	TRBJ2-3	TRBV29-1	CSVLAVRSDTQYF
14	TRBJ2-7	TRBV5-5	CASSPWTGLHEQYF
15	TRBJ1-2	TRBV30	CAWSEWTATFYGYTF
13	TRBJ2-7	TRBV5-1	CASSTGPHYEQYF
13	TRBJ2-3	TRBV28	CASIRAGLDTQYF
15	TRBJ1-5	TRBV6-5	CASKSHRVRNQPQHF
16	TRBJ2-5	TRBV4-3	CASSQGTVPSQETQYF
14	TRBJ2-2	TRBV6-5	CASSYSRNTGELFF
14	TRBJ2-7	TRBV10-3	CAISLPTGIHEQYF
13	TRBJ2-7	TRBV7-6	CASSLAWGDEQYF
16	TRBJ1-1	TRBV18	CASSPDGATLYTEAFF
16	TRBJ2-3	TRBV5-1	CASSSEPSGVTDTQYF
14	TRBJ2-7	TRBV9	CASSVDPTPYEQYF
15	TRBJ2-7	TRBV5-1	CASSPLGGQGHEQYF
17	TRBJ2-2	TRBV11-2	CASSSGWAGSRAGELFF
15	TRBJ2-1	TRBV18	CASSPESGYYNEQFF
15	TRBJ2-5	TRBV6-6	CASSREGARGGTQYF
11	TRBJ2-3	TRBV29-1	CSVDRGDTQYF
15	TRBJ1-1	TRBV18	CASSHGRGGDTEAFF
13	TRBJ1-5	TRBV6-1	CAGTTGLNQPQHF
13	TRBJ1-4	TRBV15	CATSRDRSEKLFF
16	TRBJ2-1	TRBV5-5	CASSLGSRSSYNEQFF